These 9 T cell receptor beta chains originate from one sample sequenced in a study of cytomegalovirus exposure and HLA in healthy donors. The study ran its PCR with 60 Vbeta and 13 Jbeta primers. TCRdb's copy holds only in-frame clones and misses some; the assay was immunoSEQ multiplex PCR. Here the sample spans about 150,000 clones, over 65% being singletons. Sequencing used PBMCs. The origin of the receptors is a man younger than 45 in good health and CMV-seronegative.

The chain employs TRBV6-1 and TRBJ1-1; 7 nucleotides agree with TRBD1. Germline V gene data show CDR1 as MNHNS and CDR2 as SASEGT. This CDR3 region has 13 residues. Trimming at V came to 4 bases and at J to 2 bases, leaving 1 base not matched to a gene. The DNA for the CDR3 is TGTGCCAGCAGTGGACAGGGTAACACTGAAGCTTTCTTT. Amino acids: CASSGQGNTEAFF.

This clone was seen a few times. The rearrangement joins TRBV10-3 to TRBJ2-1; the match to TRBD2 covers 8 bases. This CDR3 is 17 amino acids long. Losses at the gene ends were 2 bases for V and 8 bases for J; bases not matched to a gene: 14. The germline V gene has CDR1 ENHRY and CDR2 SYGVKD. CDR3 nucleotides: TGTGCCATCAGTGAGGGACGGGGGGGCCCCCCTTCGCATGAGCAGTTCTTC. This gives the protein CAISEGRGGPPSHEQFF.

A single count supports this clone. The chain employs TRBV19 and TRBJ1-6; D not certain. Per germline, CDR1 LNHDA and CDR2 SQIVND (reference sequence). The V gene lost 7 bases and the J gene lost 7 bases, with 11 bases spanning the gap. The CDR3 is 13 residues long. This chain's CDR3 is CASTWGGNSPLHF. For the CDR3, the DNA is TGTGCCAGTACTTGGGGAGGGAATTCACCCCTCCACTTT.

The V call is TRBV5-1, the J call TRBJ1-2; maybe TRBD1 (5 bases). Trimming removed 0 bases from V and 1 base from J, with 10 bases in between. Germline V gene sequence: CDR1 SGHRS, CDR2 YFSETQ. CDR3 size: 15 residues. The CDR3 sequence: CASSLGGGNNYGYTF. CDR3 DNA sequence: TGCGCCAGCAGCTTGGGCGGGGGTAATAACTATGGCTACACCTTC. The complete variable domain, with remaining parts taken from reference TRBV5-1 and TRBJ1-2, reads KAGVTQTPRYLIKTRGQQVTLSCSPISGHRSVSWYQQTPGQGLQFLFEYFSETQRNKGNFPGRFSGRQFSNSRSEMNVSTLELGDSALYLCASSLGGGNNYGYTFGSGTRLTVV.

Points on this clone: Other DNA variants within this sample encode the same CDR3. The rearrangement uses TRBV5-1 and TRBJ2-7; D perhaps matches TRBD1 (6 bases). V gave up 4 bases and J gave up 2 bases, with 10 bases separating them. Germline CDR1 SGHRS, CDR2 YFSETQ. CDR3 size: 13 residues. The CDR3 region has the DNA TGCGCCAGCAGCCCCAGGACAGCCTACGAGCAGTACTTC. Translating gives CASSPRTAYEQYF.

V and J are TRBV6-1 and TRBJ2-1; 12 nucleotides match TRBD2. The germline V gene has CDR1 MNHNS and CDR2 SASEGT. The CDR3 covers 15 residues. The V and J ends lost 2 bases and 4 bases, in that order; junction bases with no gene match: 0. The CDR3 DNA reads TGTGCCAGCAGTGAACTAGCGGGGGGGTACAATGAGCAGTTCTTC. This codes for CASSELAGGYNEQFF.

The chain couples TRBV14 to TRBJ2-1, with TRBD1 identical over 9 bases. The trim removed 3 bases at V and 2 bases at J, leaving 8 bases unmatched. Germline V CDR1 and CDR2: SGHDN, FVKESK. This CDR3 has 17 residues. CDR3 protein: CASSQTPGTGPYNEQFF. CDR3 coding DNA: TGTGCCAGCAGCCAGACCCCCGGGACAGGGCCCTACAATGAGCAGTTCTTC.

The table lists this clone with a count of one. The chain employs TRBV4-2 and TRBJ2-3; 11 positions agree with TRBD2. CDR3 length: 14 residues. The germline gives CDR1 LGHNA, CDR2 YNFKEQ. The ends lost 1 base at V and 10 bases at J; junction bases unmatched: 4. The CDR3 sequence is CASSQVVAGGPQYF. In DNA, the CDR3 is TGTGCCAGCAGCCAAGTGGTAGCGGGAGGGCCGCAGTATTTT.

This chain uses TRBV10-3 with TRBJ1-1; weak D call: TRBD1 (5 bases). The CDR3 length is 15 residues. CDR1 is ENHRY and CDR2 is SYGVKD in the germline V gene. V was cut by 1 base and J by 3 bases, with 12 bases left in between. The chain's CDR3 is CAISEYGRGYTEAFF. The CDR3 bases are TGTGCCATCAGTGAGTACGGGAGGGGTTACACTGAAGCTTTCTTT.